The TCR beta chain described here comes from a study of cytomegalovirus exposure and HLA in healthy donors. On the study more broadly: It was reported in a later analysis that the 95 to 150 validation repertoires used the same platform as the approximately 620 first-cohort repertoires.

On this clone: Its antigen is still unknown.

Sequenced by immunoSEQ multiplex PCR; TCRdb stores in-frame clones only, minus some. The sample lists about 360,000 clones, 70% to 90% occurring once. Study findings and constraints: In the 100 to 150 validation repertoires, 94% of cluster scores exceeded 0, per a later analysis. Some TCR beta chains (over 150 of them) were listed as cytomegalovirus-associated.

The clonotype comes from a woman aged 18-29 years in good health and CMV-seronegative. The sequenced sample consisted of PBMCs.

CDR3 bases: TGTGCCAGCAGCGTAGGTGGGCGGGTGGGCTCAGATACGCAGTATTTT. Translating it yields CASSVGGRVGSDTQYF. This chain uses TRBV9 with TRBJ2-3, with D possibly being TRBD2 (5 bases). Germline CDR1 reads SGDLS; CDR2 reads YYNGEE. The ends were cut back, 0 bases at V and 4 bases at J, with 15 bases in the middle. The CDR3 runs to 16 residues.